The source of this TCR beta chain is a study of cytomegalovirus exposure and HLA in healthy donors. Study conclusions and caveats: Across donors, presence/absence analyses took sequencing depth to be roughly uniform. Accurate prediction of most subjects' HLA-A and HLA-B alleles from TCR beta sequences was reported. Across HLA loci, a later analysis found differing TCR association rates, with DRB1 most and HLA-C fewest. In vitro testing confirmed a few CMV-associated chains as specific for CMV antigens.

This clone was seen more than once but under ten times. Its antigen is not known. Trimming took 8 bases from V and 1 from J, leaving 15 bases between them. Looked up from germline, CDR1 is LNHDA and CDR2 is SQIVND (reference sequence). This CDR3 is built from 15 residues. The study ran its PCR with 60 Vbeta and 13 Jbeta primers. Libraries were prepared by immunoSEQ multiplex PCR; TCRdb keeps only in-frame clonotypes and omits some of them. The table records around 230,000 clones, 82% of them present only once. The TCR originated in a man aged 40-49 years in good health and CMV-seropositive. Sequences were obtained from PBMCs. The V gene is TRBV19, the J gene TRBJ1-5; unclear D gene. CDR3 protein: CASSAPGWSNQPQHF. CDR3 nucleotide sequence: TGTGCCAGTTCCGCTCCCGGTTGGAGCAATCAGCCCCAGCATTTT.